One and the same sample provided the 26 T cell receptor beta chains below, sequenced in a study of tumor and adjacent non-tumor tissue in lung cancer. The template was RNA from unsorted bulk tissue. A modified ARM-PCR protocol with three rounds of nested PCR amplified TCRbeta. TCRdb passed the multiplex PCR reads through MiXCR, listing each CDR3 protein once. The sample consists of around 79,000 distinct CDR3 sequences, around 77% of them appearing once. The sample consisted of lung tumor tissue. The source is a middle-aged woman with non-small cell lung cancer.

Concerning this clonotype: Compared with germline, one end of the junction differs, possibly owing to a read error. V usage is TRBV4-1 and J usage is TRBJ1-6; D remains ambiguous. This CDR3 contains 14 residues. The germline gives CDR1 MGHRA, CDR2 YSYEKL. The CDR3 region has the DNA TGCGCCGGCAGCCAAGGGATGGGGAAGGCGCCCCTCCACTTT. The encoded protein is CAGSQGMGKAPLHF.

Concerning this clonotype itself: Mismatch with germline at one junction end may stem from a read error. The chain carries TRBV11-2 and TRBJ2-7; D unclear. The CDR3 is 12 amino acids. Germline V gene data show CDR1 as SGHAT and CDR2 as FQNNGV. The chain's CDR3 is CASSLGAISQCF. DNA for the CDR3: TGTGCCAGCAGCTTAGGGGCGATTAGTCAGTGCTTC.

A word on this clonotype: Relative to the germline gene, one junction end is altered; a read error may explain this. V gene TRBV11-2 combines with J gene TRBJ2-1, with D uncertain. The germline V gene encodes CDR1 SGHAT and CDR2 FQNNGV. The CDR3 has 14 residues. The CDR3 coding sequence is TGTGCCAACAGCATCCCAGGAGCCGTGGGTGAGCAGTTCTTT. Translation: CANSIPGAVGEQFF.

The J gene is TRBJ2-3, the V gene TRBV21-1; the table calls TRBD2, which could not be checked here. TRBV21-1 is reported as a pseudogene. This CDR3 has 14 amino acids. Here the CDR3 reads CVSSNSGRRDTQYF. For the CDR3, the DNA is TGTGTCAGCAGCAATAGCGGGAGGAGGGATACGCAGTATTTT.

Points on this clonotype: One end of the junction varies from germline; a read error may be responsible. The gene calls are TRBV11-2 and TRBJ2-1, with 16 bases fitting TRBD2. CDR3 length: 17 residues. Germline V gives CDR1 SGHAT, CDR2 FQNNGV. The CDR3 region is CASNLGTSGRAYNKQFF. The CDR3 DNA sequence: TGTGCCAGCAACCTCGGGACTAGCGGGAGGGCTTACAATAAGCAGTTCTTC. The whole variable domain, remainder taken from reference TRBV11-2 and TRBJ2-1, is EAGVAQSPRYKIIEKRQSVAFWCNPISGHATLYWYQQILGQGPKLLIQFQNNGVVDDSQLPKDRFSAERLKGVDSTLKIQPAKLEDSAVYLCASNLGTSGRAYNKQFFGPGTRLTVL.

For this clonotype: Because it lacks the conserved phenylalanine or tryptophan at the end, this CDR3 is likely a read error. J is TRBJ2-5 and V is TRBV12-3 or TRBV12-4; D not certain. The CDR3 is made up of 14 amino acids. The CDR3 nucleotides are TGTGCCAGCAGTTTAGAAGGAATTCAAGAGACTCAGTACTTA. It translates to CASSLEGIQETQYL.

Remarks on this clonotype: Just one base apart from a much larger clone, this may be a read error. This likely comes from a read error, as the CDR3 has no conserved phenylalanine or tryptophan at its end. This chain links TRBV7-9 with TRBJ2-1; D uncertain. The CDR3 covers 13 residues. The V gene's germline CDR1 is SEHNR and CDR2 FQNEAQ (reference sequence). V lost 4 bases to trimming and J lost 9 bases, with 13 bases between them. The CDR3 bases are TGTGCCAGCAGCTACCCCCCCACTGGTGAGCAGTTCGTC. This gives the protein CASSYPPTGEQFV.

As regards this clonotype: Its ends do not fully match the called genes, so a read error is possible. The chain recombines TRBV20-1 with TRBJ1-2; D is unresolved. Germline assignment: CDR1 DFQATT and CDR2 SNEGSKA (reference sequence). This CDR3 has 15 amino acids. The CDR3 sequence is CSARDSSRGLYGYTF. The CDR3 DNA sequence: TGCAGTGCTAGAGATTCTTCTCGGGGTTTATATGGGTACACCTTC.

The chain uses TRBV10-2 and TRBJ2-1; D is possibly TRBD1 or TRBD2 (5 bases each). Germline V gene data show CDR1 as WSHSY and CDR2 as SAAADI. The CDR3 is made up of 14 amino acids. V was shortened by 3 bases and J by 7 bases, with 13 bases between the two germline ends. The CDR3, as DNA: TGCGCCAGCAGTGATCGGGGCCAGTATAATGAGCAGTTCTTC. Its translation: CASSDRGQYNEQFF.

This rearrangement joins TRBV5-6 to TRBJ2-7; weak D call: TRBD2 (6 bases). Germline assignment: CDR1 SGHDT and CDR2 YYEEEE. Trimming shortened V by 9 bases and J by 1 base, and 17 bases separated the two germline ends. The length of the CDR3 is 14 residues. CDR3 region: CANCLTGVSYEQYF. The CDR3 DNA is TGTGCCAACTGCTTGACGGGGGTTTCCTACGAGCAGTACTTC.

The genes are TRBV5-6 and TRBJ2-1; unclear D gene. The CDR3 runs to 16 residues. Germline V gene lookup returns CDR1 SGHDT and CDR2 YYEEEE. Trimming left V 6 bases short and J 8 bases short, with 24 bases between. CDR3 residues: CASKYRASGRLDEQFF. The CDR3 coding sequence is TGTGCCAGCAAATATCGCGCCAGTGGGCGATTAGATGAGCAGTTCTTC. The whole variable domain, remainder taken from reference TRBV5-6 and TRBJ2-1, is DAGVTQSPTHLIKTRGQQVTLRCSPKSGHDTVSWYQQALGQGPQFIFQYYEEEERQRGNFPDRFSGHQFPNYSSELNVNALLLGDSALYLCASKYRASGRLDEQFFGPGTRLTVL.

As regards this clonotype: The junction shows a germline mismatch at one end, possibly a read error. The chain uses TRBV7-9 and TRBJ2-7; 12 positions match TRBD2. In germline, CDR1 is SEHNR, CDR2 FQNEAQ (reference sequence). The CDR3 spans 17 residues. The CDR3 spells CTSSSLLAGGETYEQYF. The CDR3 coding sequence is TGTACCAGCAGCTCCCTACTAGCGGGGGGAGAAACCTACGAGCAGTATTTC. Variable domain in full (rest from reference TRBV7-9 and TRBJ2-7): DTGVSQNPRHKITKRGQNVTFRCDPISEHNRLYWYRQTLGQGPEFLTYFQNEAQLEKSRLLSDRFSAERPKGSFSTLEIQRTEQGDSAMYLCTSSSLLAGGETYEQYFGPGTRLTVT.

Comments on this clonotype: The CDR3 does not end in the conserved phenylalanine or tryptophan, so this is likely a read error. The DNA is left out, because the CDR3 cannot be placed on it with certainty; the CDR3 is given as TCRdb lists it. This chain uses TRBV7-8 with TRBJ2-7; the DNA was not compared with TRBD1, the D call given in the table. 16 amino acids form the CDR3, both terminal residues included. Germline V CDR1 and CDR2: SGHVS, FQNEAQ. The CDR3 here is CASSPGPSGNPYEQCS.

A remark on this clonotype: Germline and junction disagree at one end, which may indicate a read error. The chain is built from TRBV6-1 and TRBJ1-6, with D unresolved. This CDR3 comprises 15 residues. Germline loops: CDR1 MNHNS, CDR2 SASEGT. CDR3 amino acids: CTSSEGLQYISPLHF. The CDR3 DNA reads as TGTACCAGCAGTGAAGGATTGCAATATATTTCACCCCTCCACTTT.

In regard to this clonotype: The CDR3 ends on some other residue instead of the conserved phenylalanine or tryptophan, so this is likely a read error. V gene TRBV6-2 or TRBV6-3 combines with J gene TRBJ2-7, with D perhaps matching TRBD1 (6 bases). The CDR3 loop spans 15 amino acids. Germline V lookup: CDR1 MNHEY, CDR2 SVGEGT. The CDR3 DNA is TGTGCCAGCAGTTACCCCAGGGGCACTGGTTACGATCAGTACTTG. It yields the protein CASSYPRGTGYDQYL.

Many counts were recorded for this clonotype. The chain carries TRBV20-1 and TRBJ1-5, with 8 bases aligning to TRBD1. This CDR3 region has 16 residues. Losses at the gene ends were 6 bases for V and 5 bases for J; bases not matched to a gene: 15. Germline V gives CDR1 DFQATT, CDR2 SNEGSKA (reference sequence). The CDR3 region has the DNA TGCAGTGCCTCAAATAGGCAGGGGGCGCGAGATCAGCCCCAGCATTTT. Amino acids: CSASNRQGARDQPQHF.

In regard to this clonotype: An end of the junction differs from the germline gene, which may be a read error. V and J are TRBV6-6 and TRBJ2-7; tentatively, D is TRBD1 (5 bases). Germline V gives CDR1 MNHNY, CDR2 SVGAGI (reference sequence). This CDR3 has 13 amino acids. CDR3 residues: CASSRQSPYEQYF. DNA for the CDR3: TGTGCCAGCAGTCGACAGAGCCCCTATGAGCAGTACTTC.

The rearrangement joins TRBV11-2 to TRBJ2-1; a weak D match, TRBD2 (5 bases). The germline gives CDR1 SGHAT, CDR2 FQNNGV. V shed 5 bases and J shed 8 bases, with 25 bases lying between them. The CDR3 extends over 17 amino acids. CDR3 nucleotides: TGTGCCAGCAGCCGCCCGCAGATAGGGAGCTCCAACGATGAGCAGTTCTTC. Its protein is CASSRPQIGSSNDEQFF.

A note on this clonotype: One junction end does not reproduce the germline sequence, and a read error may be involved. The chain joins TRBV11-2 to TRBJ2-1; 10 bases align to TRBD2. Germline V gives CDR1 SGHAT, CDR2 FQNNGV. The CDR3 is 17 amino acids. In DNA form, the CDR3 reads TGTACCAGCAGCCCCCGGCTAGCGGGAGTTGGTTATAATGAGGAGTTCTTC. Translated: CTSSPRLAGVGYNEEFF. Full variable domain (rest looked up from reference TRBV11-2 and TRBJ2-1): EAGVAQSPRYKIIEKRQSVAFWCNPISGHATLYWYQQILGQGPKLLIQFQNNGVVDDSQLPKDRFSAERLKGVDSTLKIQPAKLEDSAVYLCTSSPRLAGVGYNEEFFGPGTRLTVL.

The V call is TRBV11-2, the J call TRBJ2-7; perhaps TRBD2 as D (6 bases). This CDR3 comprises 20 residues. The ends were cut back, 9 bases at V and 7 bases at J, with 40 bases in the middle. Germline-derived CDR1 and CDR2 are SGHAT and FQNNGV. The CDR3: CASSLSVPPSRRASTFEQYF. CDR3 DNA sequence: TGTGCCAGTAGCCTCTCTGTGCCGCCTAGCAGGAGGGCCTCCACCTTTGAGCAGTACTTC.

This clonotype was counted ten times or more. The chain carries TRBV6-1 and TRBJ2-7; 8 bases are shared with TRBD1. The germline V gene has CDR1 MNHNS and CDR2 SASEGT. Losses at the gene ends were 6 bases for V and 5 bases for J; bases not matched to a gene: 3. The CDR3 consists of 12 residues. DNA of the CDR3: TGTGCCAGCAGAAGGACAGGGCACGAGCAGTACTTC. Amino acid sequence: CASRRTGHEQYF.

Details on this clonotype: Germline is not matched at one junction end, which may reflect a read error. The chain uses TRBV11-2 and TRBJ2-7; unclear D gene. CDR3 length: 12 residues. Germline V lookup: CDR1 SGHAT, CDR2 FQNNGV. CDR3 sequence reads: CARSLEKVRQYF. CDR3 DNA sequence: TGTGCCAGGAGCTTAGAGAAGGTCAGGCAGTACTTC. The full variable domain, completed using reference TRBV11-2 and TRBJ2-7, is EAGVAQSPRYKIIEKRQSVAFWCNPISGHATLYWYQQILGQGPKLLIQFQNNGVVDDSQLPKDRFSAERLKGVDSTLKIQPAKLEDSAVYLCARSLEKVRQYFGPGTRLTVT.

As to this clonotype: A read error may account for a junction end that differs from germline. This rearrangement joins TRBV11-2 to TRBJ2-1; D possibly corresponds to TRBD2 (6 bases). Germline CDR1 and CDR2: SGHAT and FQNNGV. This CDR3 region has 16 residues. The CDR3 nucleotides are TGTACCAGCAGCAAGACACTAGCTGCATTGTACATTGAGGAGTTCTTC. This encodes CTSSKTLAALYIEEFF.

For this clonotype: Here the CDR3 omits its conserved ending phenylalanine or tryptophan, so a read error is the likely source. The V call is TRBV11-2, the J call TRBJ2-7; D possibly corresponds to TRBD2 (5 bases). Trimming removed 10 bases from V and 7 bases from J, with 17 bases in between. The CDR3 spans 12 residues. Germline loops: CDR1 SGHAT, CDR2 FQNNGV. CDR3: CANVGLGVEQYL. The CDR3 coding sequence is TGTGCCAACGTTGGCCTCGGGGTAGAGCAGTACTTA.

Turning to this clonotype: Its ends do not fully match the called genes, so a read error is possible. The DNA for the CDR3 is TGCGCCAGCAGCCAAGTAAGGGGTGGGGCAGATAAGCAGAATTTT. Translating gives CASSQVRGGADKQNF. This chain connects TRBV4-1 to TRBJ2-3; weak D call: TRBD1 (5 bases). CDR3 length: 15 residues. The germline gives CDR1 MGHRA, CDR2 YSYEKL.

The CDR3 protein is CASSSVGSPDTEAFF. The CDR3 coding sequence is TGTGCCAGCAGCTCGGTGGGCAGCCCGGACACTGAAGCTTTCTTT. The V call is TRBV5-8, the J call TRBJ1-1; D is unclear. Trimming stripped 3 bases from V and 3 bases from J, with 15 bases between. Germline V lookup: CDR1 SGHTS, CDR2 YDEGEE. The CDR3 length is 15 residues.